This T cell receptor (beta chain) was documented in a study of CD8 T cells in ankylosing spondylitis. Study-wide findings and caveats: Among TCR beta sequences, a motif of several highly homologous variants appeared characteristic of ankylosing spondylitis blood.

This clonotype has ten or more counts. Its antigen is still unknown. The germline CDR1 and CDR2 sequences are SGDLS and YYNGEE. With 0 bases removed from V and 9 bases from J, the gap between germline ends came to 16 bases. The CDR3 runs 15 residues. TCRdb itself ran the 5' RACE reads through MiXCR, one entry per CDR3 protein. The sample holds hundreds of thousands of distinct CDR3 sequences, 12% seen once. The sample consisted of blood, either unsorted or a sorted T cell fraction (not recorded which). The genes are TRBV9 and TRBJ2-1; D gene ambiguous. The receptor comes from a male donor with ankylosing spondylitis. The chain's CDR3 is CASSVELGYGSEQFF. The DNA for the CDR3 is TGTGCCAGCAGCGTAGAGTTGGGCTATGGAAGTGAGCAGTTCTTC.